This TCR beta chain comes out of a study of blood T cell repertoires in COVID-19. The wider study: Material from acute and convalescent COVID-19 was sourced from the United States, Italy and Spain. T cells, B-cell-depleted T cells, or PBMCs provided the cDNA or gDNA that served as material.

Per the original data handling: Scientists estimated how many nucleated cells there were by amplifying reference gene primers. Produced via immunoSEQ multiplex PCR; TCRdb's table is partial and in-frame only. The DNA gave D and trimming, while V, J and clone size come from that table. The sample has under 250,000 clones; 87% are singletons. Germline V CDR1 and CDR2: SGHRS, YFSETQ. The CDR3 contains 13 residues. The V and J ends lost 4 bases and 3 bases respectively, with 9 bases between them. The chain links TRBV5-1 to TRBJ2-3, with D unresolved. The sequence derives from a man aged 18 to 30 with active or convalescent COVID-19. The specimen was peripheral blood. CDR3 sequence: CASSRTATDTQYF. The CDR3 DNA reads TGCGCCAGCAGCCGCACAGCAACAGATACGCAGTATTTT.